Below are 5 T cell receptor beta chains sequenced from a single sample in a study of T-cell reconstitution after alpha-beta-depleted transplantation in children. Unique molecular identifiers were used in preparing the TCRbeta library. TCRdb ran MiXCR on the PCR reads and lists one entry per CDR3 protein. The sample includes about 260,000 distinct CDR3 sequences, 11% of them seen just once. The sequencing here drew on peripheral blood, taken 180 days after TCRalphabeta/CD19-depleted stem cell transplant. These receptors came from a male patient under 10 years old who had a stem cell transplant for chronic granulomatous disease, so the T cells may come from the graft donor.

This clonotype was counted many times. The genes are TRBV7-2 and TRBJ2-5, with D maybe TRBD2 (5 bases). Germline V CDR1 and CDR2: SGHTA, FQGNSA. The CDR3 is 13 amino acids. V was cut by 0 bases and J by 5 bases, with 7 bases left in between. The CDR3 loop reads CASSLATRETQYF. In DNA form, the CDR3 reads TGTGCCAGCAGCTTAGCAACTAGGGAGACCCAGTACTTC.

This clonotype was observed a single time. Being one base from a much bigger clone, this may be a read error. This rearrangement joins TRBV27 to TRBJ2-5, with a tentative D call TRBD2 (5 bases). This CDR3 comprises 13 residues. Germline V CDR1 and CDR2: MNHEY, SMNVEV (reference sequence). The CDR3 nucleotides read TGTACCAGCAGTTTTTCGGGGTACTGGGCCCAGTACTTC. Protein product: CTSSFSGYWAQYF.

This clonotype was observed many times. The genes are TRBV5-1 and TRBJ2-2; D call uncertain. Trimming shortened V by 5 bases and J by 1 base, and 12 bases separated the two germline ends. The CDR3 loop spans 15 amino acids. The germline V gene encodes CDR1 SGHRS and CDR2 YFSETQ. CDR3: CASRLWEGNTGELFF. The CDR3 DNA reads TGCGCCAGCAGACTGTGGGAAGGGAACACCGGGGAGCTGTTTTTT. The variable domain in full, with the rest retrieved from reference TRBV5-1 and TRBJ2-2, is KAGVTQTPRYLIKTRGQQVTLSCSPISGHRSVSWYQQTPGQGLQFLFEYFSETQRNKGNFPGRFSGRQFSNSRSEMNVSTLELGDSALYLCASRLWEGNTGELFFGEGSRLTVL.

This clonotype came up many times. The chain couples TRBV5-1 to TRBJ1-5, with a tentative D call TRBD1 (6 bases). CDR3 length: 14 amino acids. Looked up from germline, CDR1 is SGHRS and CDR2 is YFSETQ. Trimming cost V 5 bases and J 4 bases, with 13 bases left between them. The CDR3: CASSLSGANQPQHF. CDR3 DNA sequence: TGCGCCAGCAGTCTGTCGGGGGCTAATCAGCCCCAGCATTTT. Complete variable domain (other parts from reference TRBV5-1 and TRBJ1-5): KAGVTQTPRYLIKTRGQQVTLSCSPISGHRSVSWYQQTPGQGLQFLFEYFSETQRNKGNFPGRFSGRQFSNSRSEMNVSTLELGDSALYLCASSLSGANQPQHFGDGTRLSIL.

This clonotype showed up many times. The V call is TRBV12-3 or TRBV12-4, the J call TRBJ2-4; possibly TRBD1 for D (6 bases). The CDR3 loop spans 12 amino acids. The V end was cut by 1 base, the J end by 10 bases, with 8 bases between. The CDR3 protein is CASSLEGQIQYF. CDR3 sequence (DNA): TGTGCCAGCAGTTTAGAAGGACAGATTCAGTACTTC.